One sample yielded the 2 T cell receptor beta chains listed below, sequenced in a study of blood T cell repertoires in COVID-19. Method: immunoSEQ multiplex PCR; TCRdb's copy keeps in-frame clones and lacks some. This sample has around 180,000 clones; more than 80% occur once, and the top ten carry approximately 7%. The sample consisted of peripheral blood. All receptors come from a human donor in a cohort sampled during active COVID-19.

The chain is built from TRBV30 and TRBJ1-1; D is undetermined. CDR1 is GTSNPN and CDR2 is SVGIG in the germline V gene (reference sequence). V lost 4 bases and J lost 1, with 19 bases in between. The CDR3 runs to 16 residues. Here the CDR3 DNA reads TGTGCCTGGAATTTCGGCAGGCAGCATAGGAACACTGAAGCTTTCTTT. The encoded protein is CAWNFGRQHRNTEAFF.

This chain connects TRBV6-5 to TRBJ2-7; 9 nucleotides match TRBD2. The germline V gene encodes CDR1 MNHEY and CDR2 SVGAGI. V lost 7 bases, J lost 1 base, and 8 bases stayed unmatched. The CDR3 extends over 15 amino acids. The CDR3 DNA sequence: TGTGCCAGCACGGGCGGGGGGGCTTATTCCTACGAGCAGTACTTC. It yields the protein CASTGGGAYSYEQYF.